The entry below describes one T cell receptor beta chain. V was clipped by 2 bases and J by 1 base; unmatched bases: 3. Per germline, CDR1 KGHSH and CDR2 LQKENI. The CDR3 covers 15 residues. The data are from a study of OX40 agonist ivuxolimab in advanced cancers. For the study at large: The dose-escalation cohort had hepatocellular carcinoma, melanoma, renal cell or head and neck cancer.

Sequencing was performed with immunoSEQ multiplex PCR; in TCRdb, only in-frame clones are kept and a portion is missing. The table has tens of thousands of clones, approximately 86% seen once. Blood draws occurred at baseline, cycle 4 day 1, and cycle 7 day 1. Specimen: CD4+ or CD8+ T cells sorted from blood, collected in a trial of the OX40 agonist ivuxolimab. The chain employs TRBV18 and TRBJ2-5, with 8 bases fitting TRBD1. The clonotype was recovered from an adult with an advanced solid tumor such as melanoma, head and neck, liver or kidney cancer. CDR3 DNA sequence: TGTGCCAGCTCACCAACAGGGGGAATCCAAGAGACCCAGTACTTC. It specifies CASSPTGGIQETQYF.